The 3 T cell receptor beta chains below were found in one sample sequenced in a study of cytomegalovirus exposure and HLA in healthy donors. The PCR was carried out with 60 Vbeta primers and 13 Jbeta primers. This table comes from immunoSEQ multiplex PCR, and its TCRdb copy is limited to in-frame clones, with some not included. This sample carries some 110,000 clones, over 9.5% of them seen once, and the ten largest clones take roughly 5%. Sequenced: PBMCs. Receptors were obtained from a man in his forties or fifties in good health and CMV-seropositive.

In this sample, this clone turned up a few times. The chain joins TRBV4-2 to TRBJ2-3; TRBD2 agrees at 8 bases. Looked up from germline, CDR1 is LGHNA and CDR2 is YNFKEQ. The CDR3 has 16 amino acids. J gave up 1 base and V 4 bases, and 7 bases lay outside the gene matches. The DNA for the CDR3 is TGTGCCAGCAGCCCGATCGGGGGGGTCCGCACAGATACGCAGTATTTT. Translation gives CASSPIGGVRTDTQYF.

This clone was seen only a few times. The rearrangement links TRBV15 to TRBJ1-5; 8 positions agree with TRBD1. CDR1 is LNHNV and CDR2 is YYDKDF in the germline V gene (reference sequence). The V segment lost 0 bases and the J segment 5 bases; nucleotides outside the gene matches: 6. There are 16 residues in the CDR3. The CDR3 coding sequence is TGTGCCACCAGCAGAGAACTTGGGACAGGAGATCAGCCCCAGCATTTT. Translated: CATSRELGTGDQPQHF.

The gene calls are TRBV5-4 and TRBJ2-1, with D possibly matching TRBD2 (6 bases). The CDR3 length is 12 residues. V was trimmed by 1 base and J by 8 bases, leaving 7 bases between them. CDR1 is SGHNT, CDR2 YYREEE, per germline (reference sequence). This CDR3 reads CASSLLADEQFF. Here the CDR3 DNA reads TGTGCCAGCAGCTTGTTAGCGGATGAGCAGTTCTTC. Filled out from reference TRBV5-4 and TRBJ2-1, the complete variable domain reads ETGVTQSPTHLIKTRGQQVTLRCSSQSGHNTVSWYQQALGQGPQFIFQYYREEENGRGNFPPRFSGLQFPNYSSELNVNALELDDSALYLCASSLLADEQFFGPGTRLTVL.